This TCR beta chain originates from a study of shared clonotypes between healthy human individuals. Background on the study: CD4 naive cells filled three plates per donor, CD4 memory three, CD8 naive two and CD8 memory one.

V was shortened by 6 bases and J by 0 bases, with 10 bases between the two germline ends. This CDR3 region has 14 residues. CDR1 and CDR2 (germline): ENHRY, SYGVKD. For this clone: Different DNA sequences within this sample yield the same CDR3.

Profiled with immunoSEQ multiplex PCR; TCRdb holds only in-frame clones, not every one. The sample holds around 2.1 million clones, almost 96% seen once. Sequencing input: naive CD4+ T cells sorted from blood. Documented subset: CD45RA+ positively selected. The TCR was taken from a man between 18 and 35 years old in good health. V and J are TRBV10-3 and TRBJ2-3; D possibly matches TRBD1 or TRBD2 (5 bases each). The DNA of the CDR3 is TGTGCCATCAGCGGGACGACTAGCACAGATACGCAGTATTTT. As protein: CAISGTTSTDTQYF.